Listed here are 23 T cell receptor beta chains from one sample, sequenced in a study of T cell responses to AZD1222 COVID-19 vaccine. The repertoire was sequenced with immunoSEQ multiplex PCR; TCRdb's copy has only in-frame clones and lacks some. The repertoire holds roughly 150,000 clones, with around 88% as singletons. The sequencing here drew on peripheral blood, taken on day 0 of MenACWY control vaccination. These receptors were collected from an adult in good health.

This chain links TRBV3-1 (or the pseudogene TRBV3-2) with TRBJ2-3; the D is unclear. V lost 2 bases and J lost 1, with 10 bases in between. Per the germline V gene, CDR1 is LGHDT and CDR2 is YNNKEL (reference sequence). This CDR3 contains 15 residues. Here the CDR3 reads CASSQTRQGTDTQYF. The CDR3 nucleotides are TGTGCCAGCAGCCAAACCAGGCAGGGCACAGATACGCAGTATTTT.

V and J are TRBV28 and TRBJ1-5, with TRBD1 identical over 9 bases. CDR1 and CDR2 from the germline V gene are MDHEN and SYDVKM. The CDR3 consists of 16 residues. The trim removed 11 bases at V and 2 bases at J, leaving 13 bases unmatched. CDR3 protein: CAAHPGTGSGNQPQHF. CDR3 coding DNA: TGTGCCGCCCACCCCGGGACAGGGAGCGGCAATCAGCCCCAGCATTTT.

The chain uses TRBV12-3 or TRBV12-4 and TRBJ1-2; D gene uncertain. V was shortened by 11 bases and J by 4 bases, with 17 bases between the two germline ends. This CDR3 has 13 residues. The CDR3 region is CASAVRLAYGYTF. In DNA, the CDR3 is TGTGCCTCAGCCGTCCGCCTGGCCTATGGCTACACCTTC.

V usage is TRBV28 and J usage is TRBJ2-7, with a weak D call TRBD2 (6 bases). CDR1 and CDR2 (germline): MDHEN, SYDVKM. With 2 bases removed from V and 6 bases from J, the gap between germline ends came to 8 bases. This CDR3 has 12 amino acids. The CDR3 loop is CASSLRGLEQYF. The CDR3 nucleotides read TGTGCCAGCAGTTTAAGGGGACTCGAGCAGTACTTC.

The genes are TRBV6-2 or TRBV6-3 and TRBJ1-1; no clear D. This CDR3 comprises 14 residues. Germline V gene sequence: CDR1 MNHEY, CDR2 SVGEGT. Deletions cut 2 bases from V and 2 bases from J, with 9 bases between. The CDR3 spells CASSYVGPNTEAFF. CDR3 in DNA: TGTGCCAGCAGTTACGTAGGACCCAACACTGAAGCTTTCTTT.

The chain couples TRBV6-5 to TRBJ1-2; D remains ambiguous. Germline values: CDR1 MNHEY, CDR2 SVGAGI. Trimming took 5 bases from V and 3 from J, leaving 7 bases between them. The CDR3 is 12 residues long. The CDR3, as DNA: TGTGCCAGCAGTACAGATTACTATGGCTACACCTTC. This encodes CASSTDYYGYTF.

The genes are TRBV19 and TRBJ2-6; the D is unclear. Germline loops: CDR1 LNHDA, CDR2 SQIVND (reference sequence). This CDR3 comprises 17 residues. The V end lost 7 bases, the J end lost 0 bases, and 16 bases lay between the germline ends. This CDR3 is CASTTRVLGSGANVLTF. CDR3 DNA: TGTGCCAGTACCACACGGGTCCTAGGCTCTGGGGCCAACGTCCTGACTTTC.

The J gene is TRBJ2-3, the V gene TRBV15; D is uncertain. This CDR3 is built from 15 residues. Germline CDR1 and CDR2: LNHNV and YYDKDF (reference sequence). The V end lost 1 base, the J end lost 2 bases, and 10 bases lay between the germline ends. Written as DNA, the CDR3 is TGTGCCACCAGCAGAGGTCGGCATTCCACAGATACGCAGTATTTT. It is translated as CATSRGRHSTDTQYF.

V gene TRBV6-5 combines with J gene TRBJ2-1; D gene uncertain. Trimming stripped 5 bases from V and 7 bases from J, with 9 bases between. This CDR3 comprises 12 residues. CDR1 and CDR2 from the germline V gene are MNHEY and SVGAGI. The CDR3 DNA reads as TGTGCCAGCAGTAAAACGCGGAATGAGCAGTTCTTC. Protein sequence: CASSKTRNEQFF.

The chain uses TRBV3-1 (or the pseudogene TRBV3-2) and TRBJ1-2, with TRBD1 as a possible D gene (6 bases). V shed 4 bases and J shed 8 bases, with 17 bases lying between them. The CDR3 is 14 residues long. Germline V lookup: CDR1 LGHDT, CDR2 YNNKEL (reference sequence). CDR3 sequence reads: CASSPSTGAGGYTF. The CDR3 DNA is TGTGCCAGCAGCCCCAGCACGGGGGCGGGGGGCTACACCTTC.

V usage is TRBV4-3 and J usage is TRBJ1-2, with D perhaps TRBD1 (6 bases). V lost 0 bases, J lost 3 bases, and 11 bases lay in between. Germline V gene data show CDR1 as LGHNA and CDR2 as YSLEER. This CDR3 has 15 residues. CDR3 region: CASSQESTGYYGYTF. The CDR3 region has the DNA TGCGCCAGCAGCCAAGAATCTACAGGGTACTATGGCTACACCTTC.

The chain has TRBV9 and TRBJ1-2; D unresolved. CDR3 length: 15 residues. Germline CDR1 and CDR2: SGDLS and YYNGEE. The V gene lost 0 bases and the J gene lost 0 bases, with 9 bases spanning the gap. The CDR3 is CASSVAAVANYGYTF. CDR3 sequence (DNA): TGTGCCAGCAGCGTAGCGGCAGTAGCTAACTATGGCTACACCTTC.

The chain is built from TRBV25-1 and TRBJ2-7, with D perhaps TRBD1 (5 bases). V dropped 2 bases and J dropped 5 bases, with 16 bases sitting between them. The CDR3 consists of 15 residues. The germline gives CDR1 MGHDK, CDR2 SYGVNS. CDR3: CASSEASGIMDEQYF. The CDR3 DNA reads as TGTGCCAGCAGTGAAGCGTCAGGGATAATGGACGAGCAGTACTTC.

This clone has just a few counts. This rearrangement joins TRBV6-5 to TRBJ2-2; D is perhaps TRBD1 (5 bases). CDR1 and CDR2 (germline): MNHEY, SVGAGI. Trimming left V 6 bases short and J 12 bases short, with 20 bases between. The CDR3 covers 14 residues. The CDR3 DNA reads as TGTGCCAGCAGAGGGGCAGCCCGGTCGTGGCAGCTGTTTTTT. Its protein is CASRGAARSWQLFF.

This sequence joins TRBV27 and TRBJ2-7; 11 bases agree with TRBD2. This CDR3 spans 15 amino acids. The junction had 4 bases not matched to a gene; V was cut back by 3 bases and J by 3 bases. Germline CDR1 reads MNHEY; CDR2 reads SMNVEV (reference sequence). CDR3 amino acids: CASSLLTSGSYEQYF. CDR3 nucleotide sequence: TGTGCCAGCAGTTTGTTAACTAGCGGGAGCTACGAGCAGTACTTC.

This sequence joins TRBV11-3 and TRBJ1-1, with 7 positions matching TRBD1. V gave up 6 bases and J gave up 1 base; unmatched junction bases: 8. This CDR3 is 15 amino acids long. Germline V gene data show CDR1 as SGHNT and CDR2 as YENEEA. CDR3 nucleotide sequence: TGTGCCAGCAGACCCCAGGGACAGTCGAACACTGAAGCTTTCTTT. As protein: CASRPQGQSNTEAFF.

V and J are TRBV27 and TRBJ1-4, with D possibly being TRBD1 (5 bases). The V and J ends lost 4 bases and 4 bases respectively, with 13 bases between them. Germline values: CDR1 MNHEY, CDR2 SMNVEV (reference sequence). The CDR3 spans 15 residues. CDR3 protein: CASSWGGRDNEKLFF. The CDR3, as DNA: TGTGCCAGCAGTTGGGGCGGGAGGGATAATGAAAAACTGTTTTTT. Together with reference TRBV27 and TRBJ1-4, the CDR3 gives the full variable domain: EAQVTQNPRYLITVTGKKLTVTCSQNMNHEYMSWYRQDPGLGLRQIYYSMNVEVTDKGDVPEGYKVSRKEKRNFPLILESPSPNQTSLYFCASSWGGRDNEKLFFGSGTQLSVL.

J is TRBJ2-2 and V is TRBV7-2, with D possibly matching TRBD1 (6 bases). The V gene lost 3 bases and the J gene lost 1 base, with 12 bases spanning the gap. CDR1 and CDR2 (germline): SGHTA, FQGNSA. This CDR3 comprises 16 residues. CDR3 nucleotides: TGTGCCAGCAGCTTTGCCGGGACAAAGAACACCGGGGAGCTGTTTTTT. It yields the protein CASSFAGTKNTGELFF.

This rearrangement joins TRBV14 to TRBJ2-2, with a weak D call TRBD2 (5 bases). Germline loops: CDR1 SGHDN, CDR2 FVKESK. Trimming left V 1 base short and J 4 bases short, with 10 bases between. CDR3 length: 15 residues. The CDR3 region is CASSQVPAGTGELFF. The CDR3 DNA follows: TGTGCCAGCAGCCAAGTTCCGGCGGGCACCGGGGAGCTGTTTTTT. The full variable domain, completed using reference TRBV14 and TRBJ2-2, is EAGVTQFPSHSVIEKGQTVTLRCDPISGHDNLYWYRRVMGKEIKFLLHFVKESKQDESGMPNNRFLAERTGGTYSTLKVQPAELEDSGVYFCASSQVPAGTGELFFGEGSRLTVL.

The chain links TRBV6-1 to TRBJ1-1, with 9 positions matching TRBD1. V gave up 2 bases and J gave up 0 bases; unmatched junction bases: 1. This CDR3 has 15 residues. Per germline, CDR1 MNHNS and CDR2 SASEGT. CDR3 bases: TGTGCCAGCAGTGAAACAGGGGGCCTGAACACTGAAGCTTTCTTT. Protein product: CASSETGGLNTEAFF.

The rearrangement links TRBV5-1 to TRBJ2-7; D is ambiguous. The CDR3 is 15 residues long. Trimming took 3 bases from V and 0 from J, leaving 13 bases between them. Germline V gives CDR1 SGHRS, CDR2 YFSETQ. The CDR3 DNA follows: TGCGCCAGCAGCTCGTCGGACCGGAGCTCCTACGAGCAGTACTTC. This gives the protein CASSSSDRSSYEQYF.

V gene TRBV6-5 combines with J gene TRBJ1-2, with unresolved D. The length of the CDR3 is 13 residues. Germline V gives CDR1 MNHEY, CDR2 SVGAGI. Trimming stripped 2 bases from V and 3 bases from J, with 7 bases between. The CDR3 DNA reads TGTGCCAGCAGTTACAGGCAACACTATGGCTACACCTTC. Translating gives CASSYRQHYGYTF.

V and J are TRBV11-2 and TRBJ1-4; D is unclear. Germline CDR1 is SGHAT and CDR2 is FQNNGV. Trimming removed 5 bases from V and 7 bases from J, with 8 bases in between. This CDR3 contains 12 residues. As DNA, the CDR3 is TGTGCCAGCAGCCTCAACGGTGAAAAACTGTTTTTT. This gives the protein CASSLNGEKLFF.